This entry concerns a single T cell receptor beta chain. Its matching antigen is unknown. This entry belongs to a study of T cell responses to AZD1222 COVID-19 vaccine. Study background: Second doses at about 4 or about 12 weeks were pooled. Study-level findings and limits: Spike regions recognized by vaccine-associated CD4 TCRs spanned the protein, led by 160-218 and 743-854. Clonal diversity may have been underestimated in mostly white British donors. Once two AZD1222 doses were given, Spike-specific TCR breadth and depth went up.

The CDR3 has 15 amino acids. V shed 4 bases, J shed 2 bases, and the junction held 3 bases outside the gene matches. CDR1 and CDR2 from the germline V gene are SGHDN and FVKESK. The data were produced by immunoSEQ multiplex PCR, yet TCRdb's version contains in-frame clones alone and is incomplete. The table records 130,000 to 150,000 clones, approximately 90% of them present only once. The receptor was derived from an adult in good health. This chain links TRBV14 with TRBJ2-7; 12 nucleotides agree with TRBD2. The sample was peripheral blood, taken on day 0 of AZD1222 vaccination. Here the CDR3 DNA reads TGTGCCAGCAGCCGGGGACTAGCGGGCCCCTACGAGCAGTACTTC. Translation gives CASSRGLAGPYEQYF.